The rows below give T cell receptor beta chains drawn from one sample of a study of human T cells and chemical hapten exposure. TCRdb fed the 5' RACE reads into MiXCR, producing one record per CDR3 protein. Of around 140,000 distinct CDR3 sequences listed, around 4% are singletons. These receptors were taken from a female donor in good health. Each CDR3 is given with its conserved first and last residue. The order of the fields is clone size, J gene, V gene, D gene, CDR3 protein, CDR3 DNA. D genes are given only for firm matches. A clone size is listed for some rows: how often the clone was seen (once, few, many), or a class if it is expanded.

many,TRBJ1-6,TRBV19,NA,CASSTNPGMRNSPLHF,TGTGCCAGTAGTACCAATCCGGGTATGCGAAATTCACCCCTCCACTTT
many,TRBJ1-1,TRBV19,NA,CASRVAPLNTEAFF,TGTGCCAGTAGGGTCGCGCCTTTGAACACTGAAGCTTTCTTT
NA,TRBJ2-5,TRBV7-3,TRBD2,CASSLGPGGADETQYF,TGTGCCAGCAGCTTAGGGCCCGGGGGGGCGGACGAGACCCAGTACTTC
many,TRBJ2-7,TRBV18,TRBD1,CASSPRDRAEQYF,TGTGCCAGCTCACCACGGGACAGGGCCGAGCAGTACTTC
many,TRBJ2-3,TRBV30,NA,CAWSPGQRSTDTQYF,TGTGCCTGGAGCCCGGGACAACGAAGCACAGATACGCAGTATTTT
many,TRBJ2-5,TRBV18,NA,CASSPRGQETQYF,TGTGCCAGCTCACCACGGGGTCAAGAGACCCAGTACTTC
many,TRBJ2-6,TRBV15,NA,CATSRKSGANVLTF,TGTGCCACCAGCAGAAAGAGTGGGGCCAACGTCCTGACTTTC
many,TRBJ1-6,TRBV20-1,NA,CSARDPQTPLHF,TGCAGTGCTAGAGATCCCCAGACACCCCTCCACTTT
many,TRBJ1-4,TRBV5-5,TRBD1,CASSLDRGQSNEKLFF,TGTGCCAGCAGCTTGGATCGGGGACAGTCTAATGAAAAACTGTTTTTT
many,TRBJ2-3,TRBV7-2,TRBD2,CASSLFLAGGPPDTQYF,TGTGCCAGCAGCTTATTCCTAGCGGGGGGGCCACCAGATACGCAGTATTTT
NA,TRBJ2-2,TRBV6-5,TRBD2,CASGRGGRTGELFF,TGTGCCAGCGGGCGGGGGGGCCGCACCGGGGAGCTGTTTTTT
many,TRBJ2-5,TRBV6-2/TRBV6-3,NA,CASSRDNQETQYF,TGTGCCAGCAGCCGGGACAACCAAGAGACCCAGTACTTC
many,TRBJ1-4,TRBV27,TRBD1,CASSDRGQPNEKLFF,TGTGCCAGCAGCGACAGGGGGCAACCTAATGAAAAACTGTTTTTT
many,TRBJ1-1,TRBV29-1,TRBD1,CSVPDRENTEAFF,TGCAGCGTCCCGGACAGGGAGAACACTGAAGCTTTCTTT
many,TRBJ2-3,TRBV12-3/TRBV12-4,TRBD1,CASSPRGTGSTDTQYF,TGTGCCAGCAGCCCCCGCGGGACAGGTTCTACAGATACGCAGTATTTT
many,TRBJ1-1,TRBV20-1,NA,CSASGMTRQAFF,TGCAGTGCTAGCGGGATGACGAGGCAAGCTTTCTTT
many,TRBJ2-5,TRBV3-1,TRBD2,CASSQEYHVARGQETQYF,TGTGCCAGCAGCCAAGAATACCACGTCGCGCGGGGGCAAGAGACCCAGTACTTC
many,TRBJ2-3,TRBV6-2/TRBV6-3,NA,CASSFENIMDTQYF,TGTGCCAGCAGTTTTGAGAATATCATGGATACGCAGTATTTT
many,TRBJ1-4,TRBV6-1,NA,CASSASGTNEKLFF,TGTGCCAGCAGTGCTTCCGGAACTAATGAAAAACTGTTTTTT
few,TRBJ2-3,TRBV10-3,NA,CAISTGIKGDTQYF,TGTGCCATCAGTACCGGGATCAAAGGGGATACGCAGTATTTT
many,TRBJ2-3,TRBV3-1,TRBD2,CASSQDNLAGEADTQYF,TGTGCCAGCAGCCAAGATAACCTAGCGGGGGAGGCAGATACGCAGTATTTT
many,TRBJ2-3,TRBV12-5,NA,CASGRNSGASGGSTDTQYF,TGTGCTAGTGGTCGGAACAGTGGAGCCTCCGGTGGAAGCACAGATACGCAGTATTTT
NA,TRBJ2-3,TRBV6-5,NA,CASRGPEGDTQYF,TGTGCCAGCAGGGGGCCGGAGGGAGATACGCAGTATTTT
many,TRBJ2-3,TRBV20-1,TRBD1,CSGPGTGAADTQYF,TGCAGTGGTCCCGGGACAGGGGCGGCAGATACGCAGTATTTT
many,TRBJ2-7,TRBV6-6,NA,CASSYSKSDSSYEQYF,TGTGCCAGCAGTTACTCGAAATCAGACAGCTCCTACGAGCAGTACTTC
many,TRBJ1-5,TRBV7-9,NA,CASSISNQPQHF,TGTGCCAGCAGCATTAGCAATCAGCCCCAGCATTTT
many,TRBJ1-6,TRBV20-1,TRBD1,CSARGVTGGKWMDSPLHF,TGCAGTGCTAGAGGTGTGACAGGGGGCAAATGGATGGATTCACCCCTCCACTTT
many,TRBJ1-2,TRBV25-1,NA,CASRPGAQNYGYTF,TGTGCCAGCAGACCCGGGGCCCAGAACTATGGCTACACCTTC
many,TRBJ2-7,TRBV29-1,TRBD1,CSVVPPTGRRGYEQYF,TGCAGCGTTGTCCCCCCGACAGGGAGAAGGGGCTACGAGCAGTACTTC
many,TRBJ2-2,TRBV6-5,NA,CASRLQPNTGELFF,TGTGCCAGCAGGTTACAGCCGAACACCGGGGAGCTGTTTTTT
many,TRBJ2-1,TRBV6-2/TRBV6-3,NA,CATGELRNEQFF,TGTGCCACCGGGGAGTTACGGAATGAGCAGTTCTTC
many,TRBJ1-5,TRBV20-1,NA,CSALQGDQPQHF,TGCAGTGCTCTACAGGGAGATCAGCCCCAGCATTTT
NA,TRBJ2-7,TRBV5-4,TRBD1,CASSLRRQGAGEQYF,TGTGCCAGCAGCTTGCGGAGACAGGGGGCGGGCGAGCAGTACTTC
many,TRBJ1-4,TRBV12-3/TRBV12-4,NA,CASSPGGTATNEKLFF,TGTGCCAGCAGCCCCGGAGGGACTGCAACTAATGAAAAACTGTTTTTT
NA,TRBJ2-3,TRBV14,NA,CASSQGTTRDTQYF,TGTGCCAGCAGCCAAGGGACCACCCGAGATACGCAGTATTTT
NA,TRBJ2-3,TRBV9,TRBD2,CASSVAGGLRSTDTQYF,TGTGCCAGCAGCGTAGCGGGAGGCCTCCGTAGCACAGATACGCAGTATTTT
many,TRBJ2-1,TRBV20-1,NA,CSARSERREFF,TGCAGTGCTAGATCCGAGCGTCGGGAGTTCTTC
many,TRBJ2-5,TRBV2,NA,CASSEAAGVGKETQYF,TGTGCCAGCAGTGAAGCGGCCGGGGTTGGGAAAGAGACCCAGTACTTC
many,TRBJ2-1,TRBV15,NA,CATSRDRTTVALDGNEQFF,TGTGCCACCAGCAGAGATAGGACCACTGTAGCCCTTGACGGGAATGAGCAGTTCTTC
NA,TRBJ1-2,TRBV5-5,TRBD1,CASSAPGQPYGYTF,TGTGCCAGCAGCGCACCGGGACAGCCATATGGCTACACCTTC
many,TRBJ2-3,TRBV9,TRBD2,CASSVEVLAGPDTQYF,TGTGCCAGCAGCGTAGAGGTACTAGCGGGTCCAGATACGCAGTATTTT
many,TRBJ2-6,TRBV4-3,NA,CASSPTSGANVLTF,TGCGCCAGCAGCCCCACCTCTGGGGCCAACGTCCTGACTTTC
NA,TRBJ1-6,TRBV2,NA,CASSETADNSPLHF,TGTGCCAGCAGCGAGACAGCAGATAATTCACCCCTCCACTTT
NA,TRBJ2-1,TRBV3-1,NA,CASSHKERYEQFF,TGTGCCAGCAGCCACAAGGAGCGATATGAGCAGTTCTTC
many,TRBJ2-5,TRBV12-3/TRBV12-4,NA,CASSWTTQETQYF,TGTGCCAGCAGTTGGACTACCCAAGAGACCCAGTACTTC
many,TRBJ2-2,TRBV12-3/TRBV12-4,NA,CASSFHRGSSPGELFF,TGTGCCAGCAGTTTTCACCGGGGGAGTAGCCCCGGGGAGCTGTTTTTT
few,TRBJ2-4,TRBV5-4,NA,CASSLSGFKNIQYF,TGTGCCAGCAGCTTGTCAGGGTTCAAAAACATTCAGTACTTC
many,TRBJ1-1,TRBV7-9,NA,CASSPTGATEAFF,TGTGCCAGCAGTCCTACAGGTGCGACTGAAGCTTTCTTT
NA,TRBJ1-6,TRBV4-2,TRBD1,CASSQEVATGGGNSPLHF,TGTGCCAGCAGCCAAGAGGTCGCTACAGGGGGGGGGAATTCACCCCTCCACTTT
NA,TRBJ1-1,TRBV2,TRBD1,CAGGQGEHTEAFF,TGTGCCGGTGGACAGGGAGAGCACACTGAAGCTTTCTTT
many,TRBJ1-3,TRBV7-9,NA,CAGKQDPVSGNTIYF,TGTGCCGGGAAACAGGATCCCGTCTCTGGAAACACCATATATTTT
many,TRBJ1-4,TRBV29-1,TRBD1,CSVVDRGSEKLFF,TGCAGCGTTGTGGACAGGGGAAGTGAAAAACTGTTTTTT
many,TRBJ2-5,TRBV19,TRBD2,CASTPTSGVQETQYF,TGTGCCAGCACACCTACTAGCGGGGTCCAAGAGACCCAGTACTTC
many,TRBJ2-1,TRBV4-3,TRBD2,CASSQDRGGGHVEQFF,TGCGCCAGCAGCCAAGATCGCGGGGGGGGCCATGTTGAGCAGTTCTTC
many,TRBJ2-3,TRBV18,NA,CASSRDTTDTQYF,TGTGCCAGCTCTCGGGACACCACAGATACGCAGTATTTT
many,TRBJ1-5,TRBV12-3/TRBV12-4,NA,CASSPAAISNQPQHF,TGTGCCAGCAGTCCCGCCGCAATTAGCAATCAGCCCCAGCATTTT
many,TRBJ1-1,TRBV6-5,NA,CASSYSGGSEAFF,TGTGCCAGCAGTTACTCAGGGGGAAGTGAAGCTTTCTTT
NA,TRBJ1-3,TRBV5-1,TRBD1,CASRTGTGGNTIYF,TGCGCCAGCAGAACCGGGACAGGGGGAAACACCATATATTTT
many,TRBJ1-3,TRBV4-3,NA,CASSQDGGGLSGNTIYF,TGCGCCAGCAGCCAAGATGGGGGGGGACTTTCTGGAAACACCATATATTTT
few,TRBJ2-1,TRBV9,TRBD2,CASSPTGTRINEQFF,TGTGCCAGCAGCCCTACCGGGACTAGGATTAATGAGCAGTTCTTC